This T cell receptor beta chain was documented in a study of CD8 T cells in Susac syndrome. With 4 bases removed from V and 9 bases from J, the gap between germline ends came to 13 bases. Germline V gene sequence: CDR1 SGHAT, CDR2 FQDESV (reference sequence). The CDR3 is 12 residues long. When the RNA was reverse transcribed, random hexamers were used with an input of roughly 0.45 to 1 ug. MiXCR, applied by TCRdb to the immunoSEQ multiplex PCR reads, yields one record per CDR3 protein. Seen here are over 100,000 distinct CDR3 sequences, approximately 96% observed once, and the top ten hold about 0.095%.

The gene calls are TRBV11-1 and TRBJ2-7, with TRBD2 as a possible D gene (5 bases). This clonotype originated in a human donor in good health. The sequencing sample was made of CD4+ T cells from PBMCs. In nucleotides, the CDR3 is TGTGCCAGCAGCTCCGACTACTTTCGGCAGTACTTC. Translating gives CASSSDYFRQYF.